This T cell receptor beta chain was identified during a study of T cell responses to AZD1222 COVID-19 vaccine. As for the study in general: It was second doses at about 4 or about 12 weeks that were pooled.

Clones were read by immunoSEQ multiplex PCR, and TCRdb kept only the in-frame ones, dropping some. The profile shows fewer than 200,000 clones, 80% to 90% of them singletons. The CDR3 is 16 amino acids. V lost 3 bases to trimming and J lost 0 bases, with 12 bases between them. Germline lookup yields CDR1 KGHSH and CDR2 LQKENI. Turning to this clone: Its target is not known.

Study-wide results and limits: Of spike-specific TCRs, nearly half reportedly target regions left unmutated in variants. The repertoires were collected only after the peak T cell response. Baseline seropositivity occurred in only a handful of AZD1222 recipients.

The chain employs TRBV18 and TRBJ1-5, with D possibly matching TRBD1 (5 bases). This clonotype originated in an adult in good health. The specimen comprised peripheral blood, sampled on day 0 of AZD1222 vaccination. The CDR3 DNA sequence: TGTGCCAGCTCACCCCAGACAGATAATAGCAATCAGCCCCAGCATTTT. Amino acid sequence: CASSPQTDNSNQPQHF.